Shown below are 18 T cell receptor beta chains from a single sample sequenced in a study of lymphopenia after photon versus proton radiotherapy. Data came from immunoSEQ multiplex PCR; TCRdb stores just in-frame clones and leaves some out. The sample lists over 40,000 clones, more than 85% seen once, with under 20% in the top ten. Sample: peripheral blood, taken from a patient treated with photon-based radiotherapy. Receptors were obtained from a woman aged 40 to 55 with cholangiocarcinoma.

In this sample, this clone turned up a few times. The CDR3 coding sequence is TGTGCTAGTGGTTTGGTAATTGGGGACACTGAAGCTTTCTTT. Its protein product is CASGLVIGDTEAFF. The V call is TRBV12-5, the J call TRBJ1-1, with D hard to call. V was shortened by 0 bases and J by 3 bases, with 8 bases between the two germline ends. Germline V gene sequence: CDR1 LGHNT, CDR2 FRNRAP. This CDR3 contains 14 residues.

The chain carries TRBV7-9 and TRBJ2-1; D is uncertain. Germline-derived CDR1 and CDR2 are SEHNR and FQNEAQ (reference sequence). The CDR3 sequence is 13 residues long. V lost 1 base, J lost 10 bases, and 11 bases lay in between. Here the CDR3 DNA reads TGTGCCAGCAGCTTAGTGGTCATAGGGGAGCAGTTCTTC. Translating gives CASSLVVIGEQFF. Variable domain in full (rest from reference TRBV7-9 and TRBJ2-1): DTGVSQNPRHKITKRGQNVTFRCDPISEHNRLYWYRQTLGQGPEFLTYFQNEAQLEKSRLLSDRFSAERPKGSFSTLEIQRTEQGDSAMYLCASSLVVIGEQFFGPGTRLTVL.

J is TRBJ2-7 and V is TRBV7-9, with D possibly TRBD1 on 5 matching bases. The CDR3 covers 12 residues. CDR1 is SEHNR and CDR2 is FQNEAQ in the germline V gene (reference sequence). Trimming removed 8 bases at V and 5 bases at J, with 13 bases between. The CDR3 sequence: CASLTGFNEQYF. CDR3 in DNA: TGTGCCAGCCTTACAGGTTTCAACGAGCAGTACTTC.

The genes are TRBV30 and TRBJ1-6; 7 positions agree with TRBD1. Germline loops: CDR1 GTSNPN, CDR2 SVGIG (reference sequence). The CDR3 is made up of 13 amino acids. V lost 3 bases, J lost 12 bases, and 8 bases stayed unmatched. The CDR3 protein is CAWRGEGGRPLHF. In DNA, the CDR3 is TGTGCCTGGAGAGGGGAAGGGGGCAGACCCCTCCACTTT.

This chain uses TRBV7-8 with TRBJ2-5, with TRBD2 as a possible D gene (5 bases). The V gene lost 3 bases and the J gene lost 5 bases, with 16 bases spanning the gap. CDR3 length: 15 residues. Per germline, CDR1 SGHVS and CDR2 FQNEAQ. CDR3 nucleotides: TGTGCCAGCAGCTTCGGGCACGACTATCGGGAGACCCAGTACTTC. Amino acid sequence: CASSFGHDYRETQYF.

The DNA of the CDR3 is TGTGCCAGCATTTCAATGATCACTGAAGCTTTCTTT. Translating gives CASISMITEAFF. The chain combines TRBV6-1 with TRBJ1-1; no definite D call. The germline V gene encodes CDR1 MNHNS and CDR2 SASEGT. V gave up 7 bases and J gave up 4 bases, with 10 bases separating them. The CDR3 extends over 12 amino acids.

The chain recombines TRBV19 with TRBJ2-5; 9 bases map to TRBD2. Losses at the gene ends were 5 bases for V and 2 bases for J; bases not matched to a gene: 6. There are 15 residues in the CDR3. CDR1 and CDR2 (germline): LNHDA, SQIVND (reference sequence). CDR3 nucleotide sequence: TGTGCCAGTAGTCCAGGGACTAGCATACAAGAGACCCAGTACTTC. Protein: CASSPGTSIQETQYF.

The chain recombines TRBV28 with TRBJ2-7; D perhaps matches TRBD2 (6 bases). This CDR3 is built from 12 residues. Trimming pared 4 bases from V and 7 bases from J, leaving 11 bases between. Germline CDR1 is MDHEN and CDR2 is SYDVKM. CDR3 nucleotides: TGTGCCAGCAGTTCGAAACGGGGGGAGCAGTACTTC. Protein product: CASSSKRGEQYF. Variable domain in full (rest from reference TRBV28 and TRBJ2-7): DVKVTQSSRYLVKRTGEKVFLECVQDMDHENMFWYRQDPGLGLRLIYFSYDVKMKEKGDIPEGYSVSREKKERFSLILESASTNQTSMYLCASSSKRGEQYFGPGTRLTVT.

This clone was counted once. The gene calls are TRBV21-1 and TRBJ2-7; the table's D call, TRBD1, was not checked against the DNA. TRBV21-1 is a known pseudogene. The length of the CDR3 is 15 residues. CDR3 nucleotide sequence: TGTGCCAGCAGCAAAAAGGAACAGGGGGCTTACGAGCAGTACTTC. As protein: CASSKKEQGAYEQYF.

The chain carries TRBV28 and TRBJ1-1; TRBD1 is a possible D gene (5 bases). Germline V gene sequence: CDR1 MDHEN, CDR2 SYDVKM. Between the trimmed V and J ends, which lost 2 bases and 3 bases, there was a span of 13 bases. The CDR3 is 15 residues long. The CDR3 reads CASSLRQGADTEAFF. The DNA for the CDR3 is TGTGCCAGCAGTTTACGGCAGGGCGCTGACACTGAAGCTTTCTTT.

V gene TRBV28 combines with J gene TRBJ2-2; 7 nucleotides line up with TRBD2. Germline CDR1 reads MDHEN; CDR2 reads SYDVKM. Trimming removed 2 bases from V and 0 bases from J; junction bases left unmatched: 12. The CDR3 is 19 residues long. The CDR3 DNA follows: TGTGCCAGCAGTTTAGGGTTGCGTAGCGGGTTCGCGAACACCGGGGAGCTGTTTTTT. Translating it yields CASSLGLRSGFANTGELFF. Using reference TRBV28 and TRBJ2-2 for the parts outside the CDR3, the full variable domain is DVKVTQSSRYLVKRTGEKVFLECVQDMDHENMFWYRQDPGLGLRLIYFSYDVKMKEKGDIPEGYSVSREKKERFSLILESASTNQTSMYLCASSLGLRSGFANTGELFFGEGSRLTVL.

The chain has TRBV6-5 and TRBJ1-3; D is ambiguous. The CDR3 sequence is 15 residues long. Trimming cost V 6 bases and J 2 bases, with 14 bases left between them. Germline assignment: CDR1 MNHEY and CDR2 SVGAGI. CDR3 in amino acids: CASRSDGRTGNTIYF. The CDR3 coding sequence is TGTGCCAGCAGGTCGGACGGACGGACTGGAAACACCATATATTTT.

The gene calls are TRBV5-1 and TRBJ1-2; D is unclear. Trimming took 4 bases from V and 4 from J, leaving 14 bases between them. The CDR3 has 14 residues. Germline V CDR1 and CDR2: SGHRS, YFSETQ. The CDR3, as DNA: TGCGCCAGCAGCCACAGCCAACCAATCTATGGCTACACCTTC. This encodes CASSHSQPIYGYTF.

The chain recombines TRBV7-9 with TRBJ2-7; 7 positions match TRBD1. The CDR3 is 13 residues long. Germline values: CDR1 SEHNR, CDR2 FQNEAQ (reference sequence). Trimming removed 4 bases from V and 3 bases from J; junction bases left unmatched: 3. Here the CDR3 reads CASSWTGDYEQYF. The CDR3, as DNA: TGTGCCAGCAGCTGGACAGGAGACTACGAGCAGTACTTC.

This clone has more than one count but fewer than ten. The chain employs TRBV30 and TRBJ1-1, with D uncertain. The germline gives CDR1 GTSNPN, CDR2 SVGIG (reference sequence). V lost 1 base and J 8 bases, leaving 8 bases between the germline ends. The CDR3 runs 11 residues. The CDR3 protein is CAWSGAAEAFF. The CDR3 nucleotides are TGTGCCTGGAGTGGTGCAGCCGAAGCTTTCTTT.

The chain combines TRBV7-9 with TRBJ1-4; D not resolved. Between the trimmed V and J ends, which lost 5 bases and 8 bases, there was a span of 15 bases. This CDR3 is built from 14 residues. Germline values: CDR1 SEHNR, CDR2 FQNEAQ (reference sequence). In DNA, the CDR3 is TGTGCCAGCAGCCTTGCGAGGGATGAGGAAAAACTGTTTTTT. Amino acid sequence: CASSLARDEEKLFF. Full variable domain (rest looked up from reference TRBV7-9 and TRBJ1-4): DTGVSQNPRHKITKRGQNVTFRCDPISEHNRLYWYRQTLGQGPEFLTYFQNEAQLEKSRLLSDRFSAERPKGSFSTLEIQRTEQGDSAMYLCASSLARDEEKLFFGSGTQLSVL.

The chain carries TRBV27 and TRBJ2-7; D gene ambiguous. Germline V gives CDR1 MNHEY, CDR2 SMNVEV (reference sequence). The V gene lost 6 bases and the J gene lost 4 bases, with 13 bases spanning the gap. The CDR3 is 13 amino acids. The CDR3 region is CASSLGPSYEQYF. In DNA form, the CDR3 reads TGTGCCAGCAGCCTAGGGCCGAGTTACGAGCAGTACTTC.

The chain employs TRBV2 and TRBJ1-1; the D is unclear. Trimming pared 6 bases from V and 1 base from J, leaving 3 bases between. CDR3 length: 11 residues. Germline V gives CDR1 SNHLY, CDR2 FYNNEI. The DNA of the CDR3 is TGTGCCAGCAGGCAGAACACTGAAGCTTTCTTT. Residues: CASRQNTEAFF. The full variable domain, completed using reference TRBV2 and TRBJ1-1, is EPEVTQTPSHQVTQMGQEVILRCVPISNHLYFYWYRQILGQKVEFLVSFYNNEISEKSEIFDDQFSVERPDGSNFTLKIRSTKLEDSAMYFCASRQNTEAFFGQGTRLTVV.